This T cell receptor beta chain was sequenced in a study of cytomegalovirus exposure and HLA in healthy donors. V lost 3 bases and J lost 8, with 22 bases in between. Germline loops: CDR1 SNHLY, CDR2 FYNNEI. The CDR3 covers 16 residues. Only in-frame clones appear in the TCRdb table, and some are missing; sequencing was by immunoSEQ multiplex PCR. The table records 70,000 or so clones, approximately 94% of them present only once. The gene calls are TRBV2 and TRBJ1-2; D unresolved. Sequencing was performed on PBMCs. The sequence came from a young woman in good health and CMV-seropositive. The CDR3 bases are TGTGCCAGCAGTGATGAGCGGGTATCGGGCATATGGGGCTACACCTTC. Its protein is CASSDERVSGIWGYTF.